In its sample, the clone carrying this T cell receptor beta chain was seen a few times. Its target is not known. Each cDNA held unique molecular identifiers, and template switching gave it a universal primer site. TCRdb re-analysed the 5' RACE reads in MiXCR, keeping a single row per CDR3 protein. The sample shows about 530,000 distinct CDR3 sequences, roughly 15% of them seen only once. Everyone who gave samples was a healthy Caucasian. This sample stems from a study of identical twins. Study-level findings and limits: Models came in too low on out-of-frame TCR alpha sharing in monozygotic twins. Whereas memory repertoires showed no such difference, abundant cord blood beta clonotypes carried fewer insertions.

The CDR3 is 22 residues long. Per germline, CDR1 MNHEY and CDR2 SMNVEV (reference sequence). J lost 7 bases, V lost 4 bases, and 24 bases had no gene match. The data also belong to a second study, concerning yellow fever vaccine responses in identical twins.

The clonotype comes from a woman under 30 in good health. The chain has TRBV27 and TRBJ2-2; 13 nucleotides align to TRBD2. The sample consisted of CD4+ T cells sorted from blood. The CDR3, as DNA: TGTGCCAGCAGTTGGGCCCCGGTCTGGACTAGCGGGAGCCCCCCAAACGGCGGGGAGCTGTTTTTT. This gives the protein CASSWAPVWTSGSPPNGGELFF.